This T cell receptor (beta chain) was identified during a study of metastatic and nonmetastatic thyroid tumors. On the study more broadly: Samples came from malignant and benign thyroid patients, and repertoires were compared across blood and tumor or nodule tissue.

Study-level findings and limits: Relative to benign nodules, malignant thyroid tumors were reportedly characterized by significantly elevated TCR beta diversity in blood and tumor.

V lost 2 bases and J lost 5; bases outside the gene matches: 5. This CDR3 comprises 17 residues. The V gene's germline CDR1 is MNHEY and CDR2 SMNVEV (reference sequence). TCRdb reanalyzed the PCR reads with MiXCR. This sample yields 8,000 to 10,000 clones, of which approximately 22% are seen a single time; roughly a sixth belongs to the top ten. Patients underwent thyroid surgery, and none had received any treatment before it. This clone came up a few times. Antigen unknown. This receptor was obtained from a female donor with papillary thyroid cancer or a benign thyroid nodule (not recorded which). Some clones in this sample may be carry-over from other donors' samples. Sequencing input: adjacent normal tissue. The chain has TRBV27 and TRBJ2-1; TRBD2 matches at 14 bases. The CDR3 here is CASSLRLAGGPNNEQFF. CDR3 nucleotides: TGTGCCAGCAGTTTACGACTAGCGGGAGGGCCAAACAATGAGCAGTTCTTC.